The present T cell receptor beta chain was sequenced within a study of Ad26.COV2.S vaccination and SARS-CoV-2 variants. For the study at large: Trial arm assignment for the donor was COV1001 Ad26.COV2.S. Administration of Ad26.COV2.S was intramuscular, either once or twice 56 days apart. Points from the study as a whole: In vaccinated individuals, spike-specific CD8+ and CD4+ T cell responses reportedly displayed substantial breadth.

As to treatment: some 20 received Ad26.COV2.S at low or high dose, single or two shots; roughly five received placebo; per-sample allocation not given. Specimen acquisition occurred on day 63 following the initial vaccine or placebo injection. Boston hosted the donor, who was an adult aged 18-55 years. Remarks on this clone: Its antigen remains unidentified.

Generated by immunoSEQ multiplex PCR, the TCRdb table keeps only in-frame clones and is missing some. Among 400,000 to 500,000 clones listed, approximately 88% were seen once. The V gene lost 4 bases and the J gene lost 1 base, with 15 bases spanning the gap. The CDR3 totals 16 residues. Germline-derived CDR1 and CDR2 are SGHRS and YFSETQ. The clonotype comes from a person aged 18-65 years who received the Ad26.COV2.S COVID-19 vaccine or a placebo. This chain uses TRBV5-1 with TRBJ1-3; D not resolved. The sample in question was peripheral blood, obtained in a trial of Ad26.COV2.S vaccine versus placebo. CDR3 amino acids: CASSPTGQFSGNTIYF. The CDR3 DNA sequence: TGCGCCAGCAGCCCAACGGGCCAGTTTTCTGGAAACACCATATATTTT.